This T cell receptor (beta chain) appears in the sequencing data of a study of blood T cell repertoires in COVID-19. Study summary: Acute and convalescent COVID-19 samples came from the United States, Italy and Spain. T cells, B-cell-depleted T cells, or PBMCs supplied cDNA or gDNA.

Per the original methods: For nucleated cells, counts were estimated from reference gene primer amplification. Sequencing used immunoSEQ multiplex PCR; TCRdb keeps in-frame clones, though not all of them. D and trimming come from the DNA, and the V and J calls and clone size come from that table. The data contain about 190,000 clones, 80% to 90% of them singletons. Germline trimming cut 5 bases from V and 0 bases from J; bases unmatched to any gene: 8. The germline V gene has CDR1 SGHDN and CDR2 FVKESK. CDR3 length: 16 amino acids. This clonotype originated in a man aged 45-60 years with active or convalescent COVID-19. The chain combines TRBV14 with TRBJ1-2; TRBD1 matches at 8 bases. The specimen sequenced was peripheral blood. Here the CDR3 DNA reads TGTGCCAGCAGCGAGCGGGACAGGATTACTAACTATGGCTACACCTTC. Translation: CASSERDRITNYGYTF.